This TCR beta chain is from a study of blood T cell repertoires in COVID-19 (dated by TCRdb to about 2020). Regarding the research as a whole: Collaborator samples came from the United States, Italy and Spain and covered acute and convalescent phases of COVID-19. The material from the prospective study consisted of cDNA or gDNA derived from T cells, B-cell-depleted T cells, or PBMCs. Deeply sampled blood TCRbeta repertoires from subjects exposed to, actively infected with, or recovered from COVID-19 were included in the dataset. The repertoires were released in a freely available public database meant as a resource for research on the immune response to SARS-CoV-2. Samples came from the ongoing ImmuneRACE study (first 160 participants) plus 1,254 subjects from 6 global collaborators. Sample metadata almost always included a de-identified subject ID, COVID-19 status, age in years and sex. Where available, HLA class I and class II types were obtained from metadata supplied by the sample provider rather than from assay-based typing. The paper's findings and limits, for the study overall: The amount of clinical and demographic metadata varied by source and participant and was provided uncurated.

Collaborating institutions collected whole blood in K2EDTA tubes following their own protocols. For TCRbeta analysis, collaborator samples were shipped as frozen whole blood, as isolated PBMCs, or as DNA extracted from either sample type. Notes on this clone: Its antigen has not been determined. Nothing much larger sits one base from this clone, and base qualities are not available.

The CDR3 starts with the cysteine, ends with the phenylalanine, and has 15 residues. Only the CDR3 part of the read is kept: 45 bases, read in frame from the first base. CDR1 and CDR2 (SEHNR, FQNEAQ) derive from the germline V gene (reference sequence). Compared with germline, V lacks 3 bases and J lacks 3 bases; bases without a gene match: 4. TCRbeta CDR3 regions were amplified from genomic DNA by means of the immunoSEQ Assay, a bias-controlled multiplex PCR. As for the original processing: The number of nucleated cells in each sample was estimated by amplification of reference gene primers within the assay. To quantify the absolute abundance of each unique TCRbeta CDR3 rearrangement, sequence reads were collapsed and filtered. Productive Simpson clonality was computed per sample as the square root of Simpson's diversity index over productive rearrangements. TCRdb obtained this table from immuneACCESS and retained in-frame rearrangements with V and J assigned. These tables miss some clones; where compared with another copy, unresolved V genes account for less than half of the shortfall, and the remainder is unexplained. V, J and clone size were drawn from that table, and D and trimming were deduced from the DNA. This sample has roughly 250,000 clones in its table, and approximately 79% of those were observed once. The ten top clones hold 3% to 4% of the sample.

Recombination linked TRBV7-9 to TRBJ1-4; TRBD1 agrees with 7 junctional bases. The source of this sequence is a woman aged 40 to 49 with active or convalescent COVID-19. The sample consisted of peripheral blood. The nucleotides read TGTGCCAGCAGCTTGCAGGGGGAAGCTAATGAAAAACTGTTTTTT. It encodes CASSLQGEANEKLFF.